These T cell receptor beta chains were read from a single sample in a study of human T cells and chemical hapten exposure. One entry per CDR3 protein, called by TCRdb with MiXCR from the RACE reads. This sample carries 57,000 or so distinct CDR3 sequences, roughly 12% of them seen once, and the ten largest clones take 3% to 4.5%. Sequencing was performed on whole blood, taken in connection with sensitization to the hapten diphenylcyclopropenone (DPC). These receptors were taken from a woman in her thirties or forties with alopecia areata. Some clones in this sample may be carry-over from other donors' samples. Both conserved end residues are part of each CDR3. The size entry is marked missing in some rows and otherwise reads once, few, many or a size class.

15 NA TRBJ2-7 TRBV20-1 CSARDLASGSYEQYF
15 NA TRBJ2-2 TRBV7-9 CASSLSADNTGELFF
13 many TRBJ2-3 TRBV20-1 CSARTTATDTQYF
14 few TRBJ1-2 TRBV6-5 CASSFRTELNGYTF
12 many TRBJ1-1 TRBV12-3/TRBV12-4 CASRTLREEAFF
14 many TRBJ2-5 TRBV20-1 CSASLAGGLETQYF
13 many TRBJ2-4 TRBV7-2 CASSLPGENIQYF
16 few TRBJ1-1 TRBV7-2 CASSPRQGGMNTEAFF
16 many TRBJ1-3 TRBV7-2 CASSPQGRTSGNTIYF
13 many TRBJ2-7 TRBV13 CASSGQGAGEQYF